This T cell receptor beta chain was retrieved from a study of T-cell memory formation after mild COVID-19. TCRdb redid the calling of the 5' RACE reads with MiXCR, one entry per CDR3 protein. The table lists around 320,000 distinct CDR3 sequences, around 28% of them singletons. The origin of this receptor is an adult woman who had mild COVID-19 (a few samples of this study predate the infection). Cell type and time point are not known. The specimen was PBMCs or a T cell subset sorted from them (not recorded which).

The CDR3 loop is CASSVVTGRTDTQYF. The DNA for the CDR3 is TGTGCCAGCAGTGTTGTGACAGGCCGCACAGATACGCAGTATTTT. The V gene is TRBV6-1, the J gene TRBJ2-3; D possibly corresponds to TRBD1 (6 bases). The germline gives CDR1 MNHNS, CDR2 SASEGT. V lost 4 bases to trimming and J lost 1 base, with 12 bases between them. The CDR3 runs 15 residues.